The rows below give T cell receptor beta chains drawn from one sample of a study of T cells expressing NK-cell markers. TCRdb re-called the 5' RACE reads; one entry per CDR3 protein, DNA not given. The sample holds about 400,000 distinct CDR3 sequences. The sample consisted of blood T cells: a sorted CD56 or NKG2C T cell subset, CD4+ or CD8+ T cells, or bulk PBMC T cells (not recorded which). These receptors originate from a woman aged 45 to 65 in good health. CDR3s include the opening cysteine and the closing phenylalanine or tryptophan. Fields, in order: clone size, V gene, J gene, CDR3 protein. For some rows the clone size is stated as once, few or many, or as a class when expanded; others skip it.

clone size: .; V gene: TRBV5-1; J gene: TRBJ2-5; CDR3 protein: CASSLAQGQRGTQYF
clone size: .; V gene: TRBV12-3/TRBV12-4; J gene: TRBJ2-2; CDR3 protein: CASSRYDTGELFF
clone size: .; V gene: TRBV3-1; J gene: TRBJ2-2; CDR3 protein: CASEGGGNTGELFF
clone size: .; V gene: TRBV29-1; J gene: TRBJ2-2; CDR3 protein: CSVDRLSGTGELFF
clone size: .; V gene: TRBV12-3/TRBV12-4; J gene: TRBJ2-3; CDR3 protein: CASSSGGGRDTQYF
clone size: .; V gene: TRBV20-1; J gene: TRBJ1-1; CDR3 protein: CSAPDAMMPRAFF
clone size: .; V gene: TRBV5-1; J gene: TRBJ2-5; CDR3 protein: CASSAMTGQETQYF
clone size: .; V gene: TRBV4-1; J gene: TRBJ2-2; CDR3 protein: CASSQPRTANTGELFF
clone size: .; V gene: TRBV6-5; J gene: TRBJ2-1; CDR3 protein: CASRRLAGARTYNEQFF
clone size: .; V gene: TRBV24-1; J gene: TRBJ1-1; CDR3 protein: CAAQGEDTEAFF
clone size: .; V gene: TRBV4-1; J gene: TRBJ2-7; CDR3 protein: CASSQGGTSYEQYF
clone size: .; V gene: TRBV29-1; J gene: TRBJ2-7; CDR3 protein: CSVGKRQSYEQYF
clone size: .; V gene: TRBV5-1; J gene: TRBJ2-5; CDR3 protein: CASSLGGGDETQYF
clone size: .; V gene: TRBV14; J gene: TRBJ1-2; CDR3 protein: CASSQTGRPRGEYGYTF
clone size: .; V gene: TRBV9; J gene: TRBJ2-1; CDR3 protein: CASSPSVAAYNEQFF
clone size: .; V gene: TRBV9; J gene: TRBJ2-1; CDR3 protein: CASSVGVVWYEQFF
clone size: .; V gene: TRBV4-1; J gene: TRBJ1-4; CDR3 protein: CASSQEVSGTNEKLFF
clone size: .; V gene: TRBV11-1; J gene: TRBJ2-1; CDR3 protein: CASSLLSGRRYNEQFF
clone size: medium-sized; V gene: TRBV6-4; J gene: TRBJ2-2; CDR3 protein: CASSETEGGELFF
clone size: .; V gene: TRBV12-3/TRBV12-4; J gene: TRBJ2-3; CDR3 protein: CASSLGGGVAKDTQYF
clone size: .; V gene: TRBV4-1; J gene: TRBJ2-5; CDR3 protein: CASSQAGVWEETQYF
clone size: .; V gene: TRBV11-2; J gene: TRBJ1-6; CDR3 protein: CASSLGVANSPLHF
clone size: .; V gene: TRBV6-5; J gene: TRBJ2-3; CDR3 protein: CASSYFGGATDTQYF
clone size: .; V gene: TRBV27; J gene: TRBJ2-3; CDR3 protein: CASSLRPSEVDTQYF
clone size: .; V gene: TRBV5-5; J gene: TRBJ2-1; CDR3 protein: CASSPWTSVDNEQFF
clone size: .; V gene: TRBV15; J gene: TRBJ2-1; CDR3 protein: CATSGNRGKHNEQFF
clone size: .; V gene: TRBV29-1; J gene: TRBJ2-1; CDR3 protein: CSVERGQGYNEQFF
clone size: .; V gene: TRBV12-3/TRBV12-4; J gene: TRBJ2-7; CDR3 protein: CASSLSIAAPSYEQYF
clone size: .; V gene: TRBV7-9; J gene: TRBJ2-1; CDR3 protein: CASSTITGTYNEQFF
clone size: .; V gene: TRBV5-1; J gene: TRBJ2-1; CDR3 protein: CASSLISGDYNEQFF
clone size: .; V gene: TRBV5-1; J gene: TRBJ2-7; CDR3 protein: CASSPGTIRLVYEQYF
clone size: .; V gene: TRBV7-9; J gene: TRBJ1-1; CDR3 protein: CASSPRDRENTEAFF
clone size: .; V gene: TRBV15; J gene: TRBJ2-5; CDR3 protein: CATSRVPGAQETQYF
clone size: .; V gene: TRBV18; J gene: TRBJ2-1; CDR3 protein: CASSPQGASGNEQFF
clone size: .; V gene: TRBV29-1; J gene: TRBJ2-6; CDR3 protein: CSVADRAGANVLTF
clone size: .; V gene: TRBV3-1; J gene: TRBJ2-2; CDR3 protein: CASSHILPLETGELFF
clone size: .; V gene: TRBV12-3/TRBV12-4; J gene: TRBJ1-4; CDR3 protein: CASSFNNPGVQKLFF
clone size: .; V gene: TRBV7-9; J gene: TRBJ2-3; CDR3 protein: CASHAGTGSDTQYF
clone size: .; V gene: TRBV7-9; J gene: TRBJ1-3; CDR3 protein: CASSEGTGLNTIYF
clone size: .; V gene: TRBV5-1; J gene: TRBJ2-5; CDR3 protein: CASSSGLTGSETQYF
clone size: .; V gene: TRBV27; J gene: TRBJ1-3; CDR3 protein: CASSPGFSGNTIYF
clone size: .; V gene: TRBV20-1; J gene: TRBJ2-5; CDR3 protein: CSAPGTETQYF
clone size: .; V gene: TRBV20-1; J gene: TRBJ2-7; CDR3 protein: CSARGSTGTNEQYF
clone size: .; V gene: TRBV10-1; J gene: TRBJ2-5; CDR3 protein: CASSDGTPQETQYF
clone size: .; V gene: TRBV7-9; J gene: TRBJ2-4; CDR3 protein: CASSLAAGLHIQYF
clone size: .; V gene: TRBV11-2; J gene: TRBJ1-1; CDR3 protein: CASSRPWVNTEAFF
clone size: .; V gene: TRBV3-1; J gene: TRBJ2-1; CDR3 protein: CASSRRTRRDRGSSYNEQFF
clone size: .; V gene: TRBV5-4; J gene: TRBJ2-3; CDR3 protein: CASSAGVSGPSTQYF
clone size: .; V gene: TRBV6-6; J gene: TRBJ1-1; CDR3 protein: CASSVDFGNTEAFF
clone size: .; V gene: TRBV5-1; J gene: TRBJ1-2; CDR3 protein: CASSLAQGFDGYTF